A selection of T cell receptor beta chains follows, all from one sample in a study of blood T cell repertoires in COVID-19. Measured with immunoSEQ multiplex PCR; TCRdb has only the in-frame clones, and not every one. The sample lists roughly 40,000 clones, around 88% seen once, with 44% in the top ten. The sequenced sample consisted of peripheral blood. These receptors were taken from a woman aged 80 or over with active or convalescent COVID-19. Each CDR3 is given without its conserved first and last residue.

TRBV24-1,ATSDPGQGGYGELF
TRBV18,ASSPIGTGGEETQY
TRBV5-1,ASSLGQGDEKLF
TRBV9,ASSVTGTGTEAF
TRBV19,ASNTPPWTDNQPQH
TRBV5-4,ASSPSAVWTSGTDTQY
TRBV28,ASSPSVRGSYEQY
TRBV18,ASSPPGLAEEQF
TRBV7-2,ASSNRGGLAGGTQY
TRBV7-9,ASSLYSGHNLNEQF